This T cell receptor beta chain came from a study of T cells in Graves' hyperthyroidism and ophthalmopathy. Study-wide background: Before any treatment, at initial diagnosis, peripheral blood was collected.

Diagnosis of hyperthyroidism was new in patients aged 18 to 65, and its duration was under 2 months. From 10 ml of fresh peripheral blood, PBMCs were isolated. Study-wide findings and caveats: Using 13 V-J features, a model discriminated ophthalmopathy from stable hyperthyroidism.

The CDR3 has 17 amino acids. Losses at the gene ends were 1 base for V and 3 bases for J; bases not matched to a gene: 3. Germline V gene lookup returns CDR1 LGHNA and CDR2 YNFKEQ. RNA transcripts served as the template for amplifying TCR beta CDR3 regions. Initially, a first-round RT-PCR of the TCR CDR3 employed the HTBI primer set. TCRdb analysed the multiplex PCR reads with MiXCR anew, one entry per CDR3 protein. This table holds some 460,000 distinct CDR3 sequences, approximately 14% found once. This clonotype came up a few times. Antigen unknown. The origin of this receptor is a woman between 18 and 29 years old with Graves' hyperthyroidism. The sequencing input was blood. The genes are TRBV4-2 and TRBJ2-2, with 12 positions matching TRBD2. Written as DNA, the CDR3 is TGTGCCAGCAGCCAAGGGCTAGCGGGAGGGGACACCGGGGAGCTGTTTTTT. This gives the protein CASSQGLAGGDTGELFF.